These 4 T cell receptor beta chains were sequenced from one sample in a study of memory CD4+ T cells and cytomegalovirus serostatus. Repertoires were generated with immunoSEQ multiplex PCR, while TCRdb's copy carries only in-frame clones and drops some. The repertoire holds 48,000 or so clones, with around 80% as singletons. The sort gate was single viable CD3+CD4+CD8-CD45RO+ cells for memory CD4+ T cells. Sequencing input: memory CD4+ T cells from blood. The receptors originated from an adult in good health and CMV-seronegative.

This clone was seen a handful of times. This sequence joins TRBV19 and TRBJ1-2; no clear D gene. The germline gives CDR1 LNHDA, CDR2 SQIVND (reference sequence). Trimming pared 2 bases from V and 8 bases from J, leaving 15 bases between. CDR3 length: 14 residues. CDR3 region: CASSINTAASGYTF. In nucleotides, the CDR3 is TGTGCCAGTAGTATAAACACGGCTGCCTCGGGCTACACCTTC.

The rearrangement joins TRBV10-3 to TRBJ2-7; TRBD2 matches at 7 bases. V shed 3 bases and J 5 bases; nucleotides not matched to a gene: 10. The CDR3 runs 15 residues. The germline CDR1 and CDR2 sequences are ENHRY and SYGVKD. CDR3 nucleotide sequence: TGTGCCATCAGTGAAGGGCGGGAGCGTGGTAACGAGCAGTACTTC. It codes for CAISEGRERGNEQYF.

This chain uses TRBV5-4 with TRBJ2-1, with D possibly TRBD2 on 5 matching bases. The CDR3 runs to 15 residues. Germline V gene sequence: CDR1 SGHNT, CDR2 YYREEE (reference sequence). The V end was cut by 4 bases, the J end by 4 bases, with 15 bases between. CDR3 sequence: CASSNYGLDYNEQFF. The CDR3 region has the DNA TGTGCCAGCAGCAATTACGGACTGGATTACAATGAGCAGTTCTTC.

The CDR3 sequence is CASRRGGSYEQYF. CDR3 sequence (DNA): TGTGCCAGCAGGCGTGGGGGTTCCTACGAGCAGTACTTC. V gene TRBV6-5 combines with J gene TRBJ2-7; D is perhaps TRBD1 or TRBD2 (5 bases each). CDR1 MNHEY and CDR2 SVGAGI come from the germline V gene. The CDR3 runs to 13 residues. With 6 bases removed from V and 1 base from J, the gap between germline ends came to 10 bases.